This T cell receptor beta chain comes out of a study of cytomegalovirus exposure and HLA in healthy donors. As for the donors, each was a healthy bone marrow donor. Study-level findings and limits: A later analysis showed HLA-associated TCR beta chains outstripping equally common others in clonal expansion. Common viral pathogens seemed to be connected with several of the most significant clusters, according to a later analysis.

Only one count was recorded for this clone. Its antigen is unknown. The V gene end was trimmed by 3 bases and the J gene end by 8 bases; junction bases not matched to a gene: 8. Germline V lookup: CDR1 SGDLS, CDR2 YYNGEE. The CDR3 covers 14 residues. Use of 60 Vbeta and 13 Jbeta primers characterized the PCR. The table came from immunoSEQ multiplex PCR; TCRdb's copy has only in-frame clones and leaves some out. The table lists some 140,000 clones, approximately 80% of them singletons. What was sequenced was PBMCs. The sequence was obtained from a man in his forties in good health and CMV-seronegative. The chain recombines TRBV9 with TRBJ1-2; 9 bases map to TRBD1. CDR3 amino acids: CASSGVQGALGYTF. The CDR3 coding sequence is TGTGCCAGCAGCGGAGTACAGGGGGCGCTGGGCTACACCTTC.